These 12 T cell receptor beta chains were all obtained from the same sample, sequenced in a study of cytomegalovirus exposure and HLA in healthy donors. PCR used 60 Vbeta primers and 13 Jbeta primers. The repertoire was sequenced with immunoSEQ multiplex PCR; TCRdb's copy has only in-frame clones and lacks some. The data contain around 100,000 clones, around three quarters of them seen just once; the ten biggest clones take up approximately 10%. Sequencing was done on a sample of PBMCs. The receptors here all came from a woman aged 18-35 years in good health and CMV-seropositive.

In this sample, this clone turned up once. CDR3 nucleotides: TGTGCCAGCAGCCGAGGGTCCCTGAACACTGAAGCTTTCTTT. Protein: CASSRGSLNTEAFF. This chain links TRBV27 with TRBJ1-1; D is undetermined. Per germline, CDR1 MNHEY and CDR2 SMNVEV (reference sequence). V dropped 6 bases and J dropped 0 bases, with 11 bases sitting between them. The CDR3 runs to 14 residues.

This clone was observed once. The chain uses TRBV11-2 and TRBJ1-4; weak D call: TRBD1 (5 bases). Per germline, CDR1 SGHAT and CDR2 FQNNGV. CDR3 size: 15 residues. Trimming removed 4 bases at V and 7 bases at J, with 16 bases between. In DNA form, the CDR3 reads TGTGCCAGCAGCTCCCGACAGATGGAGGGTGAAAAACTGTTTTTT. Translating it yields CASSSRQMEGEKLFF. The variable domain in full, with the rest retrieved from reference TRBV11-2 and TRBJ1-4, is EAGVAQSPRYKIIEKRQSVAFWCNPISGHATLYWYQQILGQGPKLLIQFQNNGVVDDSQLPKDRFSAERLKGVDSTLKIQPAKLEDSAVYLCASSSRQMEGEKLFFGSGTQLSVL.

The chain links TRBV5-6 to TRBJ1-5, with a possible D match to TRBD1 (6 bases). Germline V gene sequence: CDR1 SGHDT, CDR2 YYEEEE. This CDR3 is built from 16 residues. V lost 2 bases, J lost 4 bases, and 16 bases lay in between. The CDR3 region has the DNA TGTGCCAGCAGCTTCGTCACTGGGGGCCCGAATCAGCCCCAGCATTTT. Protein product: CASSFVTGGPNQPQHF.

This rearrangement joins TRBV30 to TRBJ2-7; 10 bases line up with TRBD1. The CDR3 consists of 11 residues. Per the germline V gene, CDR1 is GTSNPN and CDR2 is SVGIG (reference sequence). Unmatched junction bases numbered 3, after V lost 2 bases and J lost 11 bases. CDR3: CAWSSGQGKYF. The DNA of the CDR3 is TGTGCCTGGAGTTCGGGACAGGGGAAGTACTTC.

This rearrangement joins TRBV5-1 to TRBJ1-3; D unresolved. This CDR3 is 14 amino acids long. The V end was cut by 0 bases, the J end by 0 bases, with 4 bases between. Germline V gene lookup returns CDR1 SGHRS and CDR2 YFSETQ. CDR3 sequence: CASSLGGSGNTIYF. The CDR3 DNA sequence: TGCGCCAGCAGCTTGGGAGGCTCTGGAAACACCATATATTTT.

A single count supports this clone. V gene TRBV27 combines with J gene TRBJ2-7, with 7 bases lining up with TRBD2. Losses at the gene ends were 5 bases for V and 4 bases for J; bases not matched to a gene: 11. This CDR3 has 15 residues. Looked up from germline, CDR1 is MNHEY and CDR2 is SMNVEV (reference sequence). The CDR3 region has the DNA TGTGCCAGCAGTGATGCCGGGAGCGGGGTTTACGAGCAGTACTTC. Translating it yields CASSDAGSGVYEQYF.

The chain carries TRBV5-1 and TRBJ2-7; 13 bases align to TRBD2. The V segment lost 9 bases and the J segment 6 bases; nucleotides outside the gene matches: 18. Germline lookup yields CDR1 SGHRS and CDR2 YFSETQ. This CDR3 has 17 amino acids. The CDR3 region has the DNA TGCGCCACCTGTACCGGGACTAGCGGGACAGGTTTCAGCGAGCAGTACTTC. Amino acids: CATCTGTSGTGFSEQYF.

The gene calls are TRBV2 and TRBJ2-7, with TRBD2 matching 9 bases. The CDR3 consists of 15 residues. Germline CDR1 reads SNHLY; CDR2 reads FYNNEI. The trim removed 8 bases at V and 2 bases at J, leaving 10 bases unmatched. The CDR3 DNA reads TGTGCCAGCGCTAGTCGGGCTAGCGGGGCCTACGAGCAGTACTTC. Translating gives CASASRASGAYEQYF. The whole variable domain, filled in from reference TRBV2 and TRBJ2-7, reads EPEVTQTPSHQVTQMGQEVILRCVPISNHLYFYWYRQILGQKVEFLVSFYNNEISEKSEIFDDQFSVERPDGSNFTLKIRSTKLEDSAMYFCASASRASGAYEQYFGPGTRLTVT.

This chain connects TRBV5-1 to TRBJ2-4; 9 positions agree with TRBD2. The CDR3 is 15 amino acids. Germline lookup yields CDR1 SGHRS and CDR2 YFSETQ. Trimming took 2 bases from V and 4 from J; bases not matched to a gene: 4. For the CDR3, the DNA is TGCGCCAGCAGCTTAACTAGCGGGCGGAAAAACATTCAGTACTTC. This sequence encodes CASSLTSGRKNIQYF.

The chain joins TRBV27 to TRBJ2-7; D might be TRBD2 (6 bases). The CDR3 is 15 residues long. Germline CDR1 MNHEY, CDR2 SMNVEV (reference sequence). The V end lost 2 bases, the J end lost 2 bases, and 13 bases lay between the germline ends. The CDR3 reads CASSLTGTLTYEQYF. CDR3 nucleotide sequence: TGTGCCAGCAGTTTAACCGGGACTCTCACCTACGAGCAGTACTTC.

This clone was picked up one time. The chain links TRBV5-6 to TRBJ2-1; D may be TRBD1 (6 bases). The ends were cut back, 5 bases at V and 5 bases at J, with 17 bases in the middle. CDR1 is SGHDT, CDR2 YYEEEE, per germline. The CDR3 runs to 15 residues. CDR3 loop: CASSSWGHPNNEQFF. The DNA of the CDR3 is TGTGCCAGCAGTTCGTGGGGGCACCCGAACAATGAGCAGTTCTTC.

The CDR3 DNA is TGTGCCAGCAGTAACGCAGGTGGCTACACCTTC. Its protein is CASSNAGGYTF. This chain uses TRBV6-5 with TRBJ1-2; D is undetermined. The V gene lost 5 bases and the J gene lost 7 bases, with 8 bases spanning the gap. This CDR3 comprises 11 residues. Germline assignment: CDR1 MNHEY and CDR2 SVGAGI.